This T cell receptor beta chain was observed in a study of T cell responses to AZD1222 COVID-19 vaccine. Libraries were prepared by immunoSEQ multiplex PCR; TCRdb keeps only in-frame clonotypes and omits some of them. The sample holds some 130,000 clones, roughly 93% seen once. The length of the CDR3 is 16 residues. Trimming took off 5 bases at V and 0 bases at J, with 14 bases between the two ends. Germline V gene lookup returns CDR1 SGHTA and CDR2 FQGNSA. This chain joins TRBV7-2 and TRBJ1-3; no clear D. Sequenced material: peripheral blood, taken 28 days after the second AZD1222 dose. The sequence came from an adult who received the AZD1222 COVID-19 vaccine. In DNA, the CDR3 is TGTGCCAGCAGCCCCGGTCCCGCCGACTCTGGAAACACCATATATTTT. The encoded protein is CASSPGPADSGNTIYF. The full variable domain, completed using reference TRBV7-2 and TRBJ1-3, is GAGVSQSPSNKVTEKGKDVELRCDPISGHTALYWYRQSLGQGLEFLIYFQGNSAPDKSGLPSDRFSAERTGGSVSTLTIQRTQQEDSAVYLCASSPGPADSGNTIYFGEGSWLTVV.